The clone carrying this T cell receptor beta chain has a handful of counts. What it binds is unknown. With 60 Vbeta and 13 Jbeta primers, the PCR was carried out. The method was immunoSEQ multiplex PCR; TCRdb's version includes in-frame clones alone and lacks a portion of them. The sample lists around 190,000 clones, over 60% seen once, with 5% to 7% in the top ten. The data originate from a study of cytomegalovirus exposure and HLA in healthy donors. Overall study context: The early release's HLA-typed donors yielded 78 million or so unique TCRs.

This CDR3 spans 13 amino acids. The V end lost 3 bases, the J end lost 8 bases, and 13 bases lay between the germline ends. Looked up from germline, CDR1 is SGHDN and CDR2 is FVKESK. Findings of the study overall: According to an earlier analysis, most TCR beta V segments yielded productive rearrangements about 90% or about 30% of the time. Reportedly, cytomegalovirus status was diagnosed with high sensitivity and specificity. In a later analysis, about 17,000 TCR beta sequences were associated with HLA alleles at 0.05 false discovery rate.

The chain links TRBV14 to TRBJ1-2; D unclear. The TCR sequence derives from a man aged 40-55 years in good health and CMV-seronegative. The sequencing sample was made of PBMCs. CDR3 region: CASSQEEGVGYTF. As DNA, the CDR3 is TGTGCCAGCAGCCAGGAGGAGGGAGTCGGCTACACCTTC. The whole variable domain, filled in from reference TRBV14 and TRBJ1-2, reads EAGVTQFPSHSVIEKGQTVTLRCDPISGHDNLYWYRRVMGKEIKFLLHFVKESKQDESGMPNNRFLAERTGGTYSTLKVQPAELEDSGVYFCASSQEEGVGYTFGSGTRLTVV.